The 22 T cell receptor beta chains below were found in one sample sequenced in a study of T cell clonotyping in hematopoietic cell transplantation. Here immunoSEQ multiplex PCR was the method, and the copy in TCRdb shows in-frame clones only, minus some. The sample holds 12,000 to 15,000 clones, approximately 93% seen once. The material was PBMCs, obtained 30 days after allogeneic stem cell transplant. The receptors here all came from a male patient aged 55 to 69 who had an allogeneic stem cell transplant from an unrelated donor, so the T cells may come from the graft donor. Some clones in this sample may be carry-over from other donors' samples.

The rearrangement links TRBV30 to TRBJ1-2; no reliable D call. The CDR3 length is 14 residues. V lost 0 bases and J 6 bases, leaving 14 bases between the germline ends. Germline V lookup: CDR1 GTSNPN, CDR2 SVGIG (reference sequence). CDR3 sequence (DNA): TGTGCCTGGAGTGTCGGGCAGGTCGGAAATGGCTACACCTTC. Translation: CAWSVGQVGNGYTF.

The chain joins TRBV10-3 to TRBJ2-5; 9 bases match TRBD1. Germline values: CDR1 ENHRY, CDR2 SYGVKD. The length of the CDR3 is 12 residues. J gave up 3 bases and V 10 bases, and 3 bases lay outside the gene matches. The CDR3 bases are TGTGCCACCCGGGACAGGGAAGAGACCCAGTACTTC. Translation: CATRDREETQYF.

The chain has TRBV7-2 and TRBJ1-3; D remains unclear. The germline CDR1 and CDR2 sequences are SGHTA and FQGNSA. V was pared by 2 bases and J by 8 bases, with 10 bases between. This CDR3 is built from 13 residues. The CDR3 nucleotides read TGTGCCAGCAGCTTAATGGGTCTGGACACCATATATTTT. Translating it yields CASSLMGLDTIYF.

The CDR3 sequence is CASSQAQGVGGYTF. The CDR3 DNA reads TGTGCCAGCAGCCAGGCGCAGGGGGTTGGTGGCTACACCTTC. The V call is TRBV11-2, the J call TRBJ1-2; 7 nucleotides align to TRBD1. The germline V gene encodes CDR1 SGHAT and CDR2 FQNNGV. V lost 5 bases, J lost 7 bases, and 10 bases stayed unmatched. The CDR3 consists of 14 residues.

J is TRBJ2-2 and V is TRBV6-5; weak D call: TRBD2 (6 bases). The CDR3 has 15 amino acids. Trimming cost V 7 bases and J 1 base, with 13 bases left between them. Per germline, CDR1 MNHEY and CDR2 SVGAGI. The CDR3 coding sequence is TGTGCCAGCACCCGAGGGACTTTGAACACCGGGGAGCTGTTTTTT. This gives the protein CASTRGTLNTGELFF.

The V and J genes are TRBV9 and TRBJ2-1, with D maybe TRBD2 (6 bases). Trimming left V 4 bases short and J 3 bases short, with 17 bases between. CDR1 is SGDLS, CDR2 YYNGEE, per germline. This CDR3 has 16 amino acids. The CDR3 region is CASSPVLAVGYNEQFF. In DNA form, the CDR3 reads TGTGCCAGCAGCCCTGTACTAGCCGTGGGCTACAATGAGCAGTTCTTC.

This sequence joins TRBV20-1 and TRBJ1-1, with no clear D. V lost 8 bases, J lost 5 bases, and 9 bases lay in between. The CDR3 has 10 amino acids. CDR1 DFQATT and CDR2 SNEGSKA come from the germline V gene (reference sequence). The CDR3 coding sequence is TGCAGTACGGGGAGGACTGAAGCTTTCTTT. It specifies CSTGRTEAFF.

This chain connects TRBV5-4 to TRBJ1-2, with D maybe TRBD1 (5 bases). Germline CDR1 is SGHNT and CDR2 is YYREEE (reference sequence). The CDR3 covers 15 residues. The V end lost 4 bases, the J end lost 7 bases, and 20 bases lay between the germline ends. This chain's CDR3 is CASSKSTGVGGGYTF. For the CDR3, the DNA is TGTGCCAGCAGCAAATCTACAGGAGTTGGGGGTGGCTACACCTTC. The full variable domain, in which reference TRBV5-4 and TRBJ1-2 provide the parts outside the CDR3, is ETGVTQSPTHLIKTRGQQVTLRCSSQSGHNTVSWYQQALGQGPQFIFQYYREEENGRGNFPPRFSGLQFPNYSSELNVNALELDDSALYLCASSKSTGVGGGYTFGSGTRLTVV.

The chain has TRBV10-3 and TRBJ1-2; TRBD1 might be the D (6 bases). Germline V lookup: CDR1 ENHRY, CDR2 SYGVKD. This CDR3 has 13 residues. V lost 4 bases and J 2 bases, leaving 8 bases between the germline ends. CDR3 coding DNA: TGTGCCATCAGTGGAGACAGGAACTATGGCTACACCTTC. Its translation: CAISGDRNYGYTF.

The chain carries TRBV30 and TRBJ2-3, with 8 bases matching TRBD2. The CDR3 contains 17 residues. The V and J ends lost 4 bases and 3 bases, in that order; junction bases with no gene match: 15. Germline CDR1 and CDR2: GTSNPN and SVGIG (reference sequence). The CDR3 DNA reads as TGTGCCTGGACCTCAAGGACTAGCTTTGCGGGGACAGATACGCAGTATTTT. This sequence encodes CAWTSRTSFAGTDTQYF.

The rearrangement joins TRBV9 to TRBJ1-4; D not certain. This CDR3 has 13 residues. V was pared by 3 bases and J by 7 bases, with 10 bases between. Germline CDR1 and CDR2: SGDLS and YYNGEE. The CDR3 here is CASSGTLGEKLFF. Written as DNA, the CDR3 is TGTGCCAGCAGCGGGACTCTAGGTGAAAAACTGTTTTTT.

The chain joins TRBV6-5 to TRBJ2-6; D gene uncertain. This CDR3 has 14 amino acids. Germline CDR1 reads MNHEY; CDR2 reads SVGAGI. The V gene lost 7 bases and the J gene lost 3 bases, with 10 bases spanning the gap. CDR3 loop: CASTRPGGANVLTF. The CDR3 nucleotides read TGTGCCAGCACCCGGCCTGGTGGGGCCAACGTCCTGACTTTC.

V usage is TRBV7-9 and J usage is TRBJ1-5; TRBD1 might be the D (5 bases). CDR3 length: 12 residues. The V and J ends lost 8 bases and 3 bases respectively, with 8 bases between them. From germline, CDR1 is SEHNR and CDR2 FQNEAQ (reference sequence). The CDR3 DNA is TGTGCCAGCGGGACGGACAATCAGCCCCAGCATTTT. Its protein product is CASGTDNQPQHF. Filled out from reference TRBV7-9 and TRBJ1-5, the complete variable domain reads DTGVSQNPRHKITKRGQNVTFRCDPISEHNRLYWYRQTLGQGPEFLTYFQNEAQLEKSRLLSDRFSAERPKGSFSTLEIQRTEQGDSAMYLCASGTDNQPQHFGDGTRLSIL.

CDR3 loop: CASSWAPLSFTDTQYF. The DNA of the CDR3 is TGTGCCAGCAGCTGGGCGCCACTCTCCTTCACAGATACGCAGTATTTT. The chain employs TRBV7-2 and TRBJ2-3; unclear D gene. The CDR3 totals 16 residues. Deletions cut 4 bases from V and 2 bases from J, with 16 bases between. From germline, CDR1 is SGHTA and CDR2 FQGNSA.

This chain links TRBV18 with TRBJ2-3; D is tentatively TRBD1 or TRBD2 (5 bases each). The CDR3 is 15 amino acids. Germline CDR1 reads KGHSH; CDR2 reads LQKENI. The ends were cut back, 3 bases at V and 0 bases at J, with 10 bases in the middle. CDR3 bases: TGTGCCAGCTCACCGGCCGGGGCGAGCACAGATACGCAGTATTTT. It encodes CASSPAGASTDTQYF.

This chain joins TRBV2 and TRBJ1-6; possibly TRBD1 for D (5 bases). Germline lookup yields CDR1 SNHLY and CDR2 FYNNEI. The length of the CDR3 is 12 residues. The germline V and J ends were trimmed by 8 bases and 8 bases, with 10 bases remaining between them. CDR3 sequence: CASDLGDSPLHF. The CDR3 coding sequence is TGTGCCAGCGACCTGGGGGATTCACCCCTCCACTTT.

The V call is TRBV11-2, the J call TRBJ2-5, with 10 bases fitting TRBD1. CDR3 length: 15 residues. Trimming at V came to 5 bases and at J to 5 bases, leaving 8 bases not matched to a gene. Germline-derived CDR1 and CDR2 are SGHAT and FQNNGV. The CDR3 reads CASSAPTGGPETQYF. The CDR3, as DNA: TGTGCCAGCAGCGCCCCGACAGGGGGCCCCGAGACCCAGTACTTC.

V gene TRBV19 combines with J gene TRBJ2-1, with D possibly TRBD1 on 5 matching bases. Germline-derived CDR1 and CDR2 are LNHDA and SQIVND (reference sequence). The V end lost 3 bases, the J end lost 7 bases, and 16 bases lay between the germline ends. CDR3 length: 15 amino acids. The CDR3 nucleotides read TGTGCCAGTAGTATTAATTCCGCAGGGATGAATGAGCAGTTCTTC. This codes for CASSINSAGMNEQFF.

The genes are TRBV10-3 and TRBJ2-7; D remains ambiguous. CDR1 is ENHRY, CDR2 SYGVKD, per germline. The CDR3 has 14 residues. V was clipped by 7 bases and J by 3 bases, with 16 bases between them. CDR3 bases: TGTGCCATCACCCCGAATCAGAAGGTCTACGAGCAGTACTTC. Its protein is CAITPNQKVYEQYF.

The chain carries TRBV30 and TRBJ1-4, with TRBD1 identical over 9 bases. Looked up from germline, CDR1 is GTSNPN and CDR2 is SVGIG (reference sequence). This CDR3 spans 13 amino acids. Unmatched junction bases numbered 4, after V lost 5 bases and J lost 6 bases. The DNA for the CDR3 is TGTGCCTGGCTGGGGACAGGGTATGAAAAACTGTTTTTT. Amino acids: CAWLGTGYEKLFF.

This clone was seen only once. This chain links TRBV6-5 with TRBJ2-2; a possible D gene is TRBD1 (6 bases). The CDR3 contains 13 residues. From germline, CDR1 is MNHEY and CDR2 SVGAGI. Trimming took 10 bases from V and 5 from J, leaving 14 bases between them. The CDR3 bases are TGTGCCATCGCCAGGGGCCCAACCGGGGAGCTGTTTTTT. As protein: CAIARGPTGELFF.

J is TRBJ1-1 and V is TRBV7-9, with D uncertain. This CDR3 spans 10 amino acids. Trimming took 4 bases from V and 8 from J, leaving 5 bases between them. Germline values: CDR1 SEHNR, CDR2 FQNEAQ (reference sequence). The CDR3 DNA sequence: TGTGCCAGCAGCTCCAGGGAAGCTTTCTTT. This translates into CASSSREAFF.